This T cell receptor (beta chain) was captured in a study of cytomegalovirus exposure and HLA in healthy donors. PCR was performed using 60 Vbeta and 13 Jbeta primers. Repertoires were generated with immunoSEQ multiplex PCR, while TCRdb's copy carries only in-frame clones and drops some. Among 160,000 or so clones listed, over 70% were seen once. This CDR3 contains 15 residues. CDR1 is MNHEY and CDR2 is SMNVEV in the germline V gene (reference sequence). The junction had 4 bases not matched to a gene; V was cut back by 3 bases and J by 6 bases. The chain combines TRBV27 with TRBJ2-3, with 12 bases aligning to TRBD2. Input material: PBMCs. This receptor was obtained from a woman aged 40 to 50 in good health and CMV-seropositive. The CDR3, as DNA: TGTGCCAGCAGTTTCCTAGCGGGGGGGCGGGATACGCAGTATTTT. As protein: CASSFLAGGRDTQYF.